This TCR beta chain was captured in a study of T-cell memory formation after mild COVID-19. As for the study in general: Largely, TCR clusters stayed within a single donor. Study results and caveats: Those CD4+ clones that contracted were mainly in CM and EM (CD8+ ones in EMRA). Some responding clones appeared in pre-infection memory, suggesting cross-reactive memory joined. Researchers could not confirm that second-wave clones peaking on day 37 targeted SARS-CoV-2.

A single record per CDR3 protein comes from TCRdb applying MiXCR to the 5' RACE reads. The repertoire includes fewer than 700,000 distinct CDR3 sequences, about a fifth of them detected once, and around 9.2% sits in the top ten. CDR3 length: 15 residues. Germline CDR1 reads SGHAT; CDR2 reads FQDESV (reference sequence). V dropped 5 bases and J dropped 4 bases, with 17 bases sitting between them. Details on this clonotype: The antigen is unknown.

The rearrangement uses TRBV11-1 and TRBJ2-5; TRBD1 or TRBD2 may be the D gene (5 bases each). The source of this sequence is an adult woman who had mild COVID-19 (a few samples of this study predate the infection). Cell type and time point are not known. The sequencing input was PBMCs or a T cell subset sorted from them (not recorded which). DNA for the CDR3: TGTGCCAGCAGCCCCCGGTCCGGGGCGGTAGAGACCCAGTACTTC. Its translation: CASSPRSGAVETQYF.